Below, 19 T cell receptor beta chains from the same sample are listed, as sequenced in a study of blood T cell repertoires in COVID-19. Sequencing was performed with immunoSEQ multiplex PCR; in TCRdb, only in-frame clones are kept and a portion is missing. Here the sample spans around 170,000 clones, more than 70% being singletons. The sequenced sample consisted of peripheral blood. These receptors all come from a man aged 60 to 69 with acute or convalescent COVID-19.

The gene calls are TRBV12-3 or TRBV12-4 and TRBJ1-1; 9 positions agree with TRBD1. CDR3 length equals 13 residues. V was pared by 6 bases and J by 7 bases, with 6 bases of the junction left unmatched. CDR3 in amino acids: CASSPQDRGEAFF. The DNA for the CDR3 is TGTGCCAGCAGCCCCCAGGACAGGGGTGAAGCTTTCTTT.

The chain uses TRBV5-5 and TRBJ1-5; no reliable D call. Germline loops: CDR1 SGHKS, CDR2 YYEKEE (reference sequence). Between the trimmed V and J ends, which lost 2 bases and 7 bases, there was a span of 13 bases. The CDR3 length is 14 residues. CDR3 residues: CASSFGRLEQPQHF. In nucleotides, the CDR3 is TGTGCCAGCAGCTTCGGCAGGCTGGAACAGCCCCAGCATTTT.

The chain recombines TRBV3-1 (or the pseudogene TRBV3-2) with TRBJ1-2; 7 bases match TRBD1. From germline, CDR1 is LGHDT and CDR2 YNNKEL (reference sequence). V shed 1 base, J shed 4 bases, and the junction held 6 bases outside the gene matches. This CDR3 is built from 15 residues. Written as DNA, the CDR3 is TGTGCCAGCAGCCAAGGGGGGACAGCTATCTATGGCTACACCTTC. It encodes CASSQGGTAIYGYTF.

This clone was picked up a small number of times. The chain is built from TRBV5-6 and TRBJ2-7; D is undetermined. Trimming took off 3 bases at V and 3 bases at J, with 10 bases between the two ends. The CDR3 consists of 13 residues. Germline loops: CDR1 SGHDT, CDR2 YYEEEE. The CDR3 DNA is TGTGCCAGCAGCTACCTGCTTAGCTACGAGCAGTACTTC. Translated: CASSYLLSYEQYF.

The chain carries TRBV3-1 (or the pseudogene TRBV3-2) and TRBJ1-5; weak D call: TRBD1 (5 bases). The V end lost 5 bases, the J end lost 6 bases, and 11 bases lay between the germline ends. The CDR3 covers 13 residues. Germline CDR1 and CDR2: LGHDT and YNNKEL (reference sequence). CDR3 nucleotides: TGTGCCAGCAGCTTCGGGGGGACTCAGCCCCAGCATTTT. Its protein is CASSFGGTQPQHF.

The genes are TRBV19 and TRBJ1-1, with D perhaps matching TRBD1 (6 bases). Trimming took off 4 bases at V and 3 bases at J, with 15 bases between the two ends. The germline V gene has CDR1 LNHDA and CDR2 SQIVND (reference sequence). The CDR3 contains 15 residues. DNA for the CDR3: TGTGCCAGTAGTACCCGAATACAGGGACACACTGAAGCTTTCTTT. This translates into CASSTRIQGHTEAFF.

This clone was found a few times. J is TRBJ1-5 and V is TRBV27; 8 bases align to TRBD1. Trimming took 8 bases from V and 5 from J; bases not matched to a gene: 8. Germline CDR1 MNHEY, CDR2 SMNVEV (reference sequence). CDR3 length: 14 amino acids. The CDR3 here is CASSRTGIYQPQHF. CDR3 nucleotide sequence: TGTGCCAGCTCAAGGACAGGGATTTATCAGCCCCAGCATTTT.

J is TRBJ1-4 and V is TRBV6-2 or TRBV6-3, with 7 positions matching TRBD1. This CDR3 comprises 14 residues. With V trimmed by 5 bases and J by 7 bases, 7 bases remained unmatched. Germline V lookup: CDR1 MNHEY, CDR2 SVGEGT. CDR3 nucleotides: TGTGCCAGCAGTCCACAGGGGAGTAGTGAAAAACTGTTTTTT. Its protein product is CASSPQGSSEKLFF.

The rearrangement joins TRBV4-3 to TRBJ2-7; TRBD2 might be the D (5 bases). CDR1 is LGHNA and CDR2 is YSLEER in the germline V gene. CDR3 length: 16 residues. Trimming shortened V by 4 bases and J by 3 bases, and 19 bases separated the two germline ends. The CDR3 spells CASSLTKEKGDYEQYF. CDR3 bases: TGCGCCAGCAGCCTTACTAAGGAAAAGGGAGACTACGAGCAGTACTTC.

The chain recombines TRBV5-1 with TRBJ1-5; the D gene is possibly TRBD1 (6 bases). The germline V gene has CDR1 SGHRS and CDR2 YFSETQ. The CDR3 length is 15 residues. Trimming shortened V by 0 bases and J by 6 bases, and 13 bases separated the two germline ends. Here the CDR3 DNA reads TGCGCCAGCAGCTTGGTGTCAGGGGAGGGTCAGCCCCAGCATTTT. This translates into CASSLVSGEGQPQHF.

This chain joins TRBV7-9 and TRBJ1-1, with 9 bases lining up with TRBD1. This CDR3 is 15 amino acids long. Germline CDR1 SEHNR, CDR2 FQNEAQ (reference sequence). Unmatched junction bases numbered 4, after V lost 3 bases and J lost 2 bases. CDR3 protein: CASSFGTGLNTEAFF. In nucleotides, the CDR3 is TGTGCCAGCAGCTTTGGGACAGGGCTAAACACTGAAGCTTTCTTT.

The V gene is TRBV27, the J gene TRBJ2-7; TRBD1 matches 8 bases. CDR3 size: 15 residues. V lost 2 bases and J lost 3; bases outside the gene matches: 6. The germline CDR1 and CDR2 sequences are MNHEY and SMNVEV (reference sequence). The CDR3, as DNA: TGTGCCAGCAGTTTAGGGGCAGGGGGCATCTACGAGCAGTACTTC. This gives the protein CASSLGAGGIYEQYF.

The table lists this clone with a few counts. V gene TRBV5-8 combines with J gene TRBJ1-2; TRBD1 matches 9 bases. The CDR3 is 16 amino acids. J lost 7 bases, V lost 6 bases, and 16 bases had no gene match. The V gene's germline CDR1 is SGHTS and CDR2 YDEGEE. CDR3 protein: CASTSIRDRVYRGYTF. The DNA of the CDR3 is TGTGCCAGCACCTCAATCCGGGACAGGGTTTACCGTGGCTACACCTTC.

This chain links TRBV5-6 with TRBJ1-2, with D possibly TRBD1 on 5 matching bases. Deletions cut 0 bases from V and 6 bases from J, with 12 bases between. The CDR3 contains 14 residues. CDR1 is SGHDT, CDR2 YYEEEE, per germline. The CDR3 nucleotides read TGTGCCAGCAGCTTGGTTTTGTCGGGGGATGGCTACACCTTC. Translating gives CASSLVLSGDGYTF.

The J gene is TRBJ1-6, the V gene TRBV27; no firm D call. CDR1 is MNHEY and CDR2 is SMNVEV in the germline V gene (reference sequence). The length of the CDR3 is 14 residues. V lost 7 bases to trimming and J lost 7 bases, with 14 bases between them. This CDR3 reads CASTTHGKNSPLHF. The CDR3 DNA reads as TGTGCCAGCACTACCCACGGTAAAAATTCACCCCTCCACTTT.

CDR3 loop: CASSILGTGPHTEAFF. As DNA, the CDR3 is TGTGCCAGTAGTATCCTCGGGACAGGGCCGCACACTGAAGCTTTCTTT. The gene calls are TRBV19 and TRBJ1-1; 9 bases map to TRBD1. The CDR3 totals 16 residues. J was trimmed by 3 bases and V by 3 bases; bases with no gene match: 8. Germline V CDR1 and CDR2: LNHDA, SQIVND (reference sequence).

The CDR3 reads CASTPGVRGGSGETQYF. CDR3 coding DNA: TGTGCCAGCACCCCCGGGGTGCGGGGGGGCTCCGGAGAGACCCAGTACTTC. The genes are TRBV7-2 and TRBJ2-5; 9 bases match TRBD2. This CDR3 contains 17 residues. J was trimmed by 4 bases and V by 7 bases; bases with no gene match: 16. Germline assignment: CDR1 SGHTA and CDR2 FQGNSA.

This chain connects TRBV2 to TRBJ1-5; D ambiguous. The length of the CDR3 is 13 residues. V lost 4 bases and J 5 bases, leaving 9 bases between the germline ends. Looked up from germline, CDR1 is SNHLY and CDR2 is FYNNEI. Written as DNA, the CDR3 is TGTGCCAGCAGTGGATTGGCGGATCAGCCCCAGCATTTT. Its translation: CASSGLADQPQHF.

This clone was detected once. The genes are TRBV2 and TRBJ1-5, with D perhaps matching TRBD1 (6 bases). The V gene's germline CDR1 is SNHLY and CDR2 FYNNEI. V lost 8 bases and J 7 bases, leaving 24 bases between the germline ends. The CDR3 is 16 amino acids. CDR3 nucleotides: TGTGCCAGCCTACCGGATTACAGGGCCGGGAGGCAGCCCCAGCATTTT. Amino acids: CASLPDYRAGRQPQHF.